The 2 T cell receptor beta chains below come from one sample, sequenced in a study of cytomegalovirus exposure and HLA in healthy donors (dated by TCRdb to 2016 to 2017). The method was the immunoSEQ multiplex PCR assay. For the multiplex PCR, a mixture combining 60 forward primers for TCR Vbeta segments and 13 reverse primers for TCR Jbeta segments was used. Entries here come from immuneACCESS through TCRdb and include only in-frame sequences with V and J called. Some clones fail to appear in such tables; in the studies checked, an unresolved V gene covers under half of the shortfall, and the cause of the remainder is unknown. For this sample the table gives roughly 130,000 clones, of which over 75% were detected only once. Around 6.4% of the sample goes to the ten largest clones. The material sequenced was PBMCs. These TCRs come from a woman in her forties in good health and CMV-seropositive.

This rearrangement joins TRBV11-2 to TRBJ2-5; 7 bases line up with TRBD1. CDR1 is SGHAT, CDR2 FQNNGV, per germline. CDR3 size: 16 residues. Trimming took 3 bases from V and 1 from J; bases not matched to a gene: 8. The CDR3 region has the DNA TGTGCCAGCAGCTTGACCTGGGACAGTCTCCAAGAGACCCAGTACTTC. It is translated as CASSLTWDSLQETQYF.

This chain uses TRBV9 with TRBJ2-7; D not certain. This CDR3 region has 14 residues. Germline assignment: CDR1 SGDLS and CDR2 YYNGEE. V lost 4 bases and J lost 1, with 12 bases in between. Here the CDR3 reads CASSPLGASYEQYF. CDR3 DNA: TGTGCCAGCAGCCCCCTGGGCGCTTCCTACGAGCAGTACTTC.